The 14 T cell receptor beta chains listed next were all sequenced from one sample in a study of blood T cell repertoires in COVID-19. Clones were sequenced by immunoSEQ multiplex PCR, and TCRdb holds only the in-frame ones, with some missing. This sample carries roughly 210,000 clones, roughly 91% of them seen once, and the ten largest clones take 7.2%. Specimen: PBMCs or T cells enriched from blood (not recorded which). The source is a man in his thirties or forties in a cohort exposed to, infected with or recovered from COVID-19 (not recorded which).

The chain couples TRBV6-2 or TRBV6-3 to TRBJ2-7, with D perhaps TRBD1 (6 bases). This CDR3 contains 13 residues. Per the germline V gene, CDR1 is MNHEY and CDR2 is SVGEGT. Trimming removed 6 bases from V and 6 bases from J, with 15 bases in between. CDR3 residues: CASSWGPRAEQYF. CDR3 DNA sequence: TGTGCCAGCAGCTGGGGGCCCCGCGCCGAGCAGTACTTC.

This sequence joins TRBV19 and TRBJ2-3; a possible D gene is TRBD1 (6 bases). The CDR3 runs 14 residues. V dropped 5 bases and J dropped 2 bases, with 11 bases sitting between them. Germline-derived CDR1 and CDR2 are LNHDA and SQIVND (reference sequence). The CDR3 DNA sequence: TGTGCCAGTAGTGTAGGACAGAACACAGATACGCAGTATTTT. Its translation: CASSVGQNTDTQYF.

V usage is TRBV28 and J usage is TRBJ1-2; no reliable D call. Germline CDR1 and CDR2: MDHEN and SYDVKM. The CDR3 covers 13 residues. Deletions cut 2 bases from V and 2 bases from J, with 6 bases between. The CDR3 loop is CASSLKQNYGYTF. The CDR3, as DNA: TGTGCCAGCAGTTTAAAACAGAACTATGGCTACACCTTC.

The rearrangement uses TRBV19 and TRBJ1-3; D is perhaps TRBD1 (6 bases). The ends were cut back, 5 bases at V and 1 base at J, with 15 bases in the middle. Germline V gene data show CDR1 as LNHDA and CDR2 as SQIVND (reference sequence). The CDR3 consists of 16 residues. This CDR3 is CASSFNSGESGNTIYF. CDR3 nucleotides: TGTGCCAGTAGTTTCAATTCAGGGGAGTCTGGAAACACCATATATTTT. The variable domain in full, with the rest retrieved from reference TRBV19 and TRBJ1-3, is DGGITQSPKYLFRKEGQNVTLSCEQNLNHDAMYWYRQDPGQGLRLIYYSQIVNDFQKGDIAEGYSVSREKKESFPLTVTSAQKNPTAFYLCASSFNSGESGNTIYFGEGSWLTVV.

The chain is built from TRBV15 and TRBJ1-1; D not resolved. The CDR3 totals 15 residues. V lost 3 bases, J lost 1 base, and 12 bases lay in between. Germline CDR1 is LNHNV and CDR2 is YYDKDF (reference sequence). The CDR3 nucleotides are TGTGCCACCAGCAGGGGAGTCAAGTCGAACACTGAAGCTTTCTTT. The encoded protein is CATSRGVKSNTEAFF.

V usage is TRBV19 and J usage is TRBJ2-2, with D perhaps TRBD1 (6 bases). The CDR3 contains 18 residues. The V end lost 3 bases, the J end lost 1 base, and 18 bases lay between the germline ends. Germline loops: CDR1 LNHDA, CDR2 SQIVND (reference sequence). In DNA form, the CDR3 reads TGTGCCAGTAGTATTGCGCGAGGCCTCAGGGGGAACACCGGGGAGCTGTTTTTT. Translation gives CASSIARGLRGNTGELFF.

The rearrangement uses TRBV28 and TRBJ1-5; the D is unclear. Germline V lookup: CDR1 MDHEN, CDR2 SYDVKM. The CDR3 covers 15 residues. V lost 2 bases and J 9 bases, leaving 17 bases between the germline ends. The CDR3 loop is CASSLRRNQRMPQHF. DNA for the CDR3: TGTGCCAGCAGTTTAAGGAGGAATCAAAGGATGCCCCAGCATTTT. The full variable domain, completed using reference TRBV28 and TRBJ1-5, is DVKVTQSSRYLVKRTGEKVFLECVQDMDHENMFWYRQDPGLGLRLIYFSYDVKMKEKGDIPEGYSVSREKKERFSLILESASTNQTSMYLCASSLRRNQRMPQHFGDGTRLSIL.

This clone was recorded once. The J gene is TRBJ2-3, the V gene TRBV18, with 12 nucleotides matching TRBD2. Germline values: CDR1 KGHSH, CDR2 LQKENI. This CDR3 spans 17 amino acids. With V trimmed by 4 bases and J by 5 bases, 10 bases remained unmatched. The chain's CDR3 is CASSLYRLAGEGDTQYF. The CDR3 coding sequence is TGTGCCAGCTCACTATACCGACTAGCGGGAGAGGGAGATACGCAGTATTTT. The full variable domain, with the rest looked up from reference TRBV18 and TRBJ2-3, is NAGVMQNPRHLVRRRGQEARLRCSPMKGHSHVYWYRQLPEEGLKFMVYLQKENIIDESGMPKERFSAEFPKEGPSILRIQQVVRGDSAAYFCASSLYRLAGEGDTQYFGPGTRLTVL.

The chain is built from TRBV3-1 (or the pseudogene TRBV3-2) and TRBJ2-7; D perhaps matches TRBD2 (6 bases). The germline V and J ends were trimmed by 0 bases and 5 bases, with 11 bases remaining between them. The germline V gene encodes CDR1 LGHDT and CDR2 YNNKEL (reference sequence). This CDR3 is 14 amino acids long. The CDR3 is CASSQDVGRNEQYF. The CDR3 nucleotides read TGTGCCAGCAGCCAAGATGTGGGGAGGAACGAGCAGTACTTC.

V usage is TRBV9 and J usage is TRBJ2-7; tentatively, D is TRBD2 (6 bases). Germline loops: CDR1 SGDLS, CDR2 YYNGEE. Trimming took off 0 bases at V and 1 base at J, with 14 bases between the two ends. The length of the CDR3 is 16 residues. The CDR3 coding sequence is TGTGCCAGCAGCGTAGGGCTAGCGAAAAAATCCTACGAGCAGTACTTC. Protein: CASSVGLAKKSYEQYF.

V and J are TRBV7-6 and TRBJ1-5, with 7 bases aligning to TRBD1. Trimming at V came to 5 bases and at J to 1 base, leaving 5 bases not matched to a gene. The germline V gene encodes CDR1 SGHVS and CDR2 FNYEAQ. The CDR3 spans 15 residues. This CDR3 is CASSTGTASNQPQHF. CDR3 in DNA: TGTGCCAGCAGCACCGGGACAGCGAGCAATCAGCCCCAGCATTTT.

The J gene is TRBJ1-6, the V gene TRBV18; weak D call: TRBD1 (6 bases). Germline loops: CDR1 KGHSH, CDR2 LQKENI. The CDR3 consists of 14 residues. With 7 bases removed from V and 6 bases from J, the gap between germline ends came to 13 bases. The CDR3 loop is CASLEQGSNSPLHF. DNA for the CDR3: TGTGCCAGCTTAGAGCAGGGGAGTAATTCACCCCTCCACTTT.

The V and J genes are TRBV27 and TRBJ1-5; the D gene is possibly TRBD1 (5 bases). From germline, CDR1 is MNHEY and CDR2 SMNVEV (reference sequence). Trimming stripped 5 bases from V and 2 bases from J, with 16 bases between. The CDR3 sequence is 16 residues long. The CDR3 here is CASSPTQGWGNQPQHF. The DNA of the CDR3 is TGTGCCAGCAGTCCCACCCAGGGATGGGGCAATCAGCCCCAGCATTTT.

J is TRBJ1-1 and V is TRBV6-5; 7 bases are a match to TRBD1. CDR1 is MNHEY, CDR2 SVGAGI, per germline. V lost 7 bases, J lost 5 bases, and 7 bases stayed unmatched. CDR3 size: 13 residues. As DNA, the CDR3 is TGTGCCAGCACCCGACAGGGTGGGACTGAAGCTTTCTTT. The encoded protein is CASTRQGGTEAFF.